This T cell receptor beta chain is from a study of naive and memory T cell subsets. An equimolar mix of two oligonucleotides served as the beta constant-region primer for TRBC1 and TRBC2. TCRdb re-analysed the UMI-ligation and nested PCR reads in MiXCR, keeping a single row per CDR3 protein. Here the sample spans about 85,000 distinct CDR3 sequences, 10% to 15% being singletons. The V and J ends lost 5 bases and 4 bases respectively, with 5 bases between them. Per germline, CDR1 MDHEN and CDR2 SYDVKM. This CDR3 is 11 amino acids long. This sequence was found in a human donor in good health. Specimen: central memory CD4+ T cells from blood. J is TRBJ1-2 and V is TRBV28; D remains unclear. The CDR3 bases are TGTGCCAGCAGTGAGTTCTATGGCTACACCTTC. Protein product: CASSEFYGYTF.